The present T cell receptor beta chain was sequenced within a study of beta chain features in type 1 diabetes. Study at large: Sorted cells from all samples, numbering fewer than 120,000,000, were examined. Study-level results: In type 1 diabetes patients, VDJ junctions had fewer insertions; deletions at these junctions were more frequent. Healthy donors had naive, central memory and Treg TCRB repertoires that appeared less similar than those seen among patients.

Reverse transcribing all isolated RNA meant expressed TCRB transcripts were sequenced. TCRdb's copy holds only in-frame clones and misses some; the assay was immunoSEQ multiplex PCR. The repertoire holds around 430,000 clones, about 29% seen once, with almost 0.065% in the top ten. This clone has only a few counts. Its cognate antigen is unknown. J lost 11 bases, V lost 0 bases, and 4 bases had no gene match. CDR1 and CDR2 from the germline V gene are SGHDN and FVKESK. The CDR3 has 13 residues. J is TRBJ2-1 and V is TRBV14; 7 bases map to TRBD1. This clonotype originated in a man younger than 35 in good health. The sequenced sample was naive CD4+ T cells from blood. The CDR3 protein is CASSQEEGGKQFF. For the CDR3, the DNA is TGTGCCAGCAGCCAAGAGGAAGGGGGCAAGCAGTTCTTC.